Sequencing of this T cell receptor beta chain was carried out in a study of blood T cell repertoires in COVID-19. Overall study context: The study drew acute and convalescent COVID-19 samples from the United States, Italy and Spain. In each case, the material was cDNA or gDNA derived from T cells, B-cell-depleted T cells, or PBMCs.

Original methodology: Amplification of reference gene primers provided the estimated nucleated cell counts. Clones were sequenced by immunoSEQ multiplex PCR, and TCRdb holds only the in-frame ones, with some missing. The V and J calls and clone size come from that table; D and trimming were worked out from the DNA. The repertoire holds more than 150,000 clones, 70% to 85% seen once, with about 4.9% in the top ten. V was clipped by 4 bases and J by 1 base, with 14 bases between them. The CDR3 contains 15 residues. CDR1 and CDR2 from the germline V gene are SGDLS and YYNGEE. The specimen sequenced was peripheral blood. The rearrangement links TRBV9 to TRBJ2-5, with D possibly matching TRBD2 (7 bases). The sequence derives from a woman under 40 with acute or convalescent COVID-19. This chain's CDR3 is CASSPHGGAQETQYF. CDR3 coding DNA: TGTGCCAGCAGCCCTCATGGGGGGGCCCAAGAGACCCAGTACTTC. The whole variable domain, remainder taken from reference TRBV9 and TRBJ2-5, is DSGVTQTPKHLITATGQRVTLRCSPRSGDLSVYWYQQSLDQGLQFLIQYYNGEERAKGNILERFSAQQFPDLHSELNLSSLELGDSALYFCASSPHGGAQETQYFGPGTRLLVL.